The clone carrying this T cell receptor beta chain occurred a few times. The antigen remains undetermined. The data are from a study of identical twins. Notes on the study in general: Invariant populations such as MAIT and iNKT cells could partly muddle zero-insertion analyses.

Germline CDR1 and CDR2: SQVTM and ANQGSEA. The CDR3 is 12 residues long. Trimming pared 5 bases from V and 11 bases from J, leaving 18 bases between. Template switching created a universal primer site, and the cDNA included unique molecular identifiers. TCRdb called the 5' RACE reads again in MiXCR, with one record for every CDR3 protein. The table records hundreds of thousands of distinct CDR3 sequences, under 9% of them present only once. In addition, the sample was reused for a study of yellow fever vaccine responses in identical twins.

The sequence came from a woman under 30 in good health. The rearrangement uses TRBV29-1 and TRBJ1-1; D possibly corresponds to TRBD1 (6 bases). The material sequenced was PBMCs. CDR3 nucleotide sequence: TGCAGCGTTTATAAGGGGGATGGGGTTGCTTTCTTT. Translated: CSVYKGDGVAFF.